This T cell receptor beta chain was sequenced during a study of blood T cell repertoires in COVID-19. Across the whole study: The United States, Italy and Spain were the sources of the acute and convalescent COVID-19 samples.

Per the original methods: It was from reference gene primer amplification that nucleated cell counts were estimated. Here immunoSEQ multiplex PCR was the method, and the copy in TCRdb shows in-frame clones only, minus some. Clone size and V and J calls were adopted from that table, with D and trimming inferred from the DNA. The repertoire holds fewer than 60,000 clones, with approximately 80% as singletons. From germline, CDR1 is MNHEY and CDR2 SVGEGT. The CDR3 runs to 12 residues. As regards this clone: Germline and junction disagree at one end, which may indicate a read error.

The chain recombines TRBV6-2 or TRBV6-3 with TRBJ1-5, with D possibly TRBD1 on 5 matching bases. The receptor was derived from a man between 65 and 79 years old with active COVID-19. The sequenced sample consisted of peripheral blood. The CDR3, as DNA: TGTGCCAGCAGTTACTCGGGGCAGGGTTGGGATTTT. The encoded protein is CASSYSGQGWDF.